What follows are 20 T cell receptor beta chains derived from one specimen sequenced in a study of beta chain features in type 1 diabetes. Regarding the study as a whole: Type 1 diabetes patients showed a moderate but significant shortening of TCRB CDR3s in all four CD4+ subsets.

For these receptors, no antigen is known. Expressed TCRB transcripts were sequenced because the isolated RNA had all been reverse transcribed beforehand. Some clones are missing from TCRdb's copy, which holds only in-frame ones; the method was immunoSEQ multiplex PCR. The table records about 16,000 clones, roughly two thirds of them present only once. Sequencing used stem cell memory CD4+ T cells from blood. These receptor sequences come from a man aged 30 to 39 with type 1 diabetes.

The chain is built from TRBV7-2 and TRBJ2-7, with D possibly being TRBD2 (6 bases). The V end was cut by 1 base, the J end by 3 bases, with 16 bases between. The germline CDR1 and CDR2 sequences are SGHTA and FQGNSA. The CDR3 is made up of 16 amino acids. The chain's CDR3 is CASSLEPMGGLYEQYF. The CDR3 DNA reads TGTGCCAGCAGCTTAGAACCCATGGGGGGACTCTACGAGCAGTACTTC.

The chain combines TRBV2 with TRBJ1-5; perhaps TRBD1 as D (6 bases). The ends were cut back, 2 bases at V and 6 bases at J, with 17 bases in the middle. CDR1 is SNHLY and CDR2 is FYNNEI in the germline V gene. The CDR3 runs to 16 residues. CDR3 loop: CASSEQGPQHGQPQHF. CDR3 nucleotides: TGTGCCAGCAGTGAACAGGGGCCCCAGCATGGTCAGCCCCAGCATTTT.

This clone appeared a few times. CDR3 region: CSVDRRETQYF. The CDR3 nucleotides read TGCAGCGTTGACAGGCGAGAGACCCAGTACTTC. V and J are TRBV20-1 and TRBJ2-5; tentatively, D is TRBD1 (6 bases). This CDR3 is 11 amino acids long. The germline V gene has CDR1 DFQATT and CDR2 SNEGSKA (reference sequence).

CDR3 DNA: TGTGCCAGCAGCGTAAGCGAGCAGTTCTTC. This codes for CASSVSEQFF. The chain uses TRBV7-2 and TRBJ2-1; D is undetermined. There are 10 residues in the CDR3. Germline V gene data show CDR1 as SGHTA and CDR2 as FQGNSA. The V end was cut by 5 bases, the J end by 10 bases, with 6 bases between.

In its sample, this clone was seen a few times. V is TRBV7-9 and J is TRBJ2-1; weak D call: TRBD1 (5 bases). Per the germline V gene, CDR1 is SEHNR and CDR2 is FQNEAQ (reference sequence). This CDR3 is 13 amino acids long. The V gene lost 5 bases and the J gene lost 5 bases, with 10 bases spanning the gap. DNA of the CDR3: TGTGCCAGCAGCCTTACAGGCAACAATGAGCAGTTCTTC. It yields the protein CASSLTGNNEQFF.

This chain uses TRBV7-2 with TRBJ1-4, with 8 nucleotides matching TRBD1. V lost 5 bases and J lost 2; bases outside the gene matches: 10. CDR3 length: 17 residues. CDR1 is SGHTA, CDR2 FQGNSA, per germline. CDR3 loop: CASSLVRQGHTNEKLFF. The CDR3 DNA reads TGTGCCAGCAGCCTCGTCCGACAGGGGCACACTAATGAAAAACTGTTTTTT.

The chain has TRBV7-8 and TRBJ2-5, with 7 bases matching TRBD2. This CDR3 is 14 amino acids long. CDR1 and CDR2 from the germline V gene are SGHVS and FQNEAQ. V gave up 5 bases and J gave up 9 bases; unmatched junction bases: 12. CDR3 nucleotides: TGTGCCAGCAGCAAGCTAGCGGTCCAGGAGGCCCAGTACTTC. This sequence encodes CASSKLAVQEAQYF.

The V and J genes are TRBV5-1 and TRBJ2-1, with 10 bases aligning to TRBD2. The CDR3 has 15 amino acids. CDR1 and CDR2 from the germline V gene are SGHRS and YFSETQ. V shed 0 bases and J 7 bases; nucleotides not matched to a gene: 4. CDR3 residues: CASSLVSGGRNEQFF. CDR3 nucleotides: TGCGCCAGCAGCTTGGTTAGCGGGGGGCGAAATGAGCAGTTCTTC.

This clone was counted between two and nine times. V is TRBV7-9 and J is TRBJ2-5; TRBD1 is a possible D gene (6 bases). Germline V CDR1 and CDR2: SEHNR, FQNEAQ (reference sequence). CDR3 length equals 16 residues. V lost 5 bases, J lost 5 bases, and 21 bases lay in between. CDR3 in DNA: TGTGCCAGCAGCCCGTTAACAGGGCCCGCCTGGGAGACCCAGTACTTC. This gives the protein CASSPLTGPAWETQYF.

The J gene is TRBJ2-3, the V gene TRBV5-4; 15 positions match TRBD2. V trimming: 4 bases; J trimming: 3 bases; junction bases outside the gene matches: 6. Germline CDR1 SGHNT, CDR2 YYREEE (reference sequence). The CDR3 loop spans 17 amino acids. The CDR3 nucleotides read TGTGCCAGCAGCACGGGACTAGCGGGGGGCACGACAGATACGCAGTATTTT. It specifies CASSTGLAGGTTDTQYF.

This CDR3 is CASSYYYRDSKQSTTDTQYF. CDR3 nucleotides: TGCGCCAGCAGCTATTACTACCGGGACTCAAAACAATCTACCACAGATACGCAGTATTTT. This chain links TRBV5-1 with TRBJ2-3; D is perhaps TRBD2 (6 bases). Deletions cut 3 bases from V and 2 bases from J, with 28 bases between. The CDR3 loop spans 20 amino acids. The germline V gene has CDR1 SGHRS and CDR2 YFSETQ.

V is TRBV6-1 and J is TRBJ2-7; D might be TRBD1 (5 bases). The CDR3 is made up of 12 amino acids. The germline gives CDR1 MNHNS, CDR2 SASEGT. Deletions cut 6 bases from V and 4 bases from J, with 10 bases between. This chain's CDR3 is CASRTDRYEQYF. In DNA, the CDR3 is TGTGCCAGCAGGACCGACAGATACGAGCAGTACTTC.

V and J are TRBV18 and TRBJ2-3; D unclear. Germline V CDR1 and CDR2: KGHSH, LQKENI. The CDR3 contains 14 residues. With 3 bases removed from V and 1 base from J, the gap between germline ends came to 8 bases. The DNA for the CDR3 is TGTGCCAGCTCACCCAGCGCGGGCACAGATACGCAGTATTTT. It encodes CASSPSAGTDTQYF.

The chain carries TRBV7-2 and TRBJ1-2, with 7 bases aligning to TRBD1. V dropped 4 bases and J dropped 8; count of bases not matched to a gene: 7. Looked up from germline, CDR1 is SGHTA and CDR2 is FQGNSA. The CDR3 loop spans 13 amino acids. The CDR3 DNA reads TGTGCCAGCAGCTCCGACAGGGAGTACGGCTACACCTTC. It specifies CASSSDREYGYTF.

The chain carries TRBV7-9 and TRBJ2-5; 7 bases map to TRBD2. CDR1 and CDR2 (germline): SEHNR, FQNEAQ (reference sequence). V was clipped by 2 bases and J by 6 bases; unmatched bases: 6. This CDR3 contains 14 residues. The CDR3 DNA sequence: TGTGCCAGCAGCTTAAGCGGGGAGGGTAAGACCCAGTACTTC. Amino acids: CASSLSGEGKTQYF.

The chain links TRBV18 to TRBJ2-1, with TRBD1 as a possible D gene (6 bases). CDR3 length: 14 amino acids. Deletions cut 4 bases from V and 4 bases from J, with 11 bases between. Looked up from germline, CDR1 is KGHSH and CDR2 is LQKENI. The CDR3 is CASSLTTGYNEQFF. The CDR3 DNA is TGTGCCAGCTCACTAACTACAGGGTACAATGAGCAGTTCTTC.

Written as DNA, the CDR3 is TGTGCCAGCAGCTTTGGGGGACTAGCCTACGAGCAGTACTTC. Residues: CASSFGGLAYEQYF. The V call is TRBV5-4, the J call TRBJ2-7; 8 bases map to TRBD2. This CDR3 has 14 residues. J gave up 2 bases and V 2 bases, and 3 bases lay outside the gene matches. The germline CDR1 and CDR2 sequences are SGHNT and YYREEE (reference sequence). The complete variable domain, with remaining parts taken from reference TRBV5-4 and TRBJ2-7, reads ETGVTQSPTHLIKTRGQQVTLRCSSQSGHNTVSWYQQALGQGPQFIFQYYREEENGRGNFPPRFSGLQFPNYSSELNVNALELDDSALYLCASSFGGLAYEQYFGPGTRLTVT.

This clone has just a few counts. This chain connects TRBV5-1 to TRBJ2-7; TRBD2 aligns across 11 bases. The CDR3 has 17 amino acids. Germline CDR1 and CDR2: SGHRS and YFSETQ. Trimming took 2 bases from V and 0 from J; bases not matched to a gene: 7. This CDR3 is CASSFTSGGPTSYEQYF. In nucleotides, the CDR3 is TGCGCCAGCAGCTTTACTAGCGGGGGACCCACCTCCTACGAGCAGTACTTC.

This clone was recorded a few times. V is TRBV30 and J is TRBJ1-5; no clear D. The V end lost 0 bases, the J end lost 5 bases, and 8 bases lay between the germline ends. The V gene's germline CDR1 is GTSNPN and CDR2 SVGIG (reference sequence). The CDR3 runs to 13 residues. CDR3 in amino acids: CAWSVRFDQPQHF. The CDR3 DNA is TGTGCCTGGAGTGTACGGTTCGATCAGCCCCAGCATTTT.

In its sample, this clone was seen a few times. The chain has TRBV7-2 and TRBJ2-1; a possible D gene is TRBD1 (6 bases). The CDR3 covers 15 residues. Trimming pared 1 base from V and 4 bases from J, leaving 11 bases between. The germline CDR1 and CDR2 sequences are SGHTA and FQGNSA. CDR3 sequence (DNA): TGTGCCAGCAGCTTAGTAGGGGGTTTGTACAATGAGCAGTTCTTC. Its protein is CASSLVGGLYNEQFF.